Presented here are 22 T cell receptor beta chains from one specimen sequenced in a study of beta chain features in type 1 diabetes. Their specific antigens are unknown. Study-wide findings and caveats: Moderate yet significant TCRB CDR3 shortening was seen in Type 1 diabetes patients in all four CD4+ subsets.

What was sequenced were expressed TCRB transcripts, since all of the isolated RNA had been reverse transcribed. Profiling relied on immunoSEQ multiplex PCR, and the TCRdb table lists in-frame clones only, not all of them. The profile shows some 700,000 clones, around 15% of them singletons. What was sequenced was naive CD4+ T cells from blood. These receptors all stem from a young man with type 1 diabetes.

This clone has more than one count but fewer than ten. The same CDR3 also results from other DNA sequences found in this sample. The gene calls are TRBV20-1 and TRBJ2-5; D not resolved. The CDR3 is 11 amino acids. Germline V lookup: CDR1 DFQATT, CDR2 SNEGSKA (reference sequence). The V end was cut by 3 bases, the J end by 4 bases, with 6 bases between. The CDR3 region is CSARAPETQYF. CDR3 DNA sequence: TGCAGTGCTAGGGCCCCAGAGACCCAGTACTTC.

This clone appeared a few times. The CDR3 region is CASSQTGGRETQYF. The CDR3 nucleotides are TGTGCCAGCAGTCAAACAGGGGGCAGGGAGACCCAGTACTTC. V gene TRBV6-5 combines with J gene TRBJ2-5, with 9 bases fitting TRBD1. V shed 5 bases, J shed 5 bases, and the junction held 6 bases outside the gene matches. This CDR3 has 14 amino acids. CDR1 MNHEY and CDR2 SVGAGI come from the germline V gene.

This clone was counted only a few times. The V call is TRBV7-2, the J call TRBJ1-3, with D hard to call. Germline CDR1 SGHTA, CDR2 FQGNSA. This CDR3 comprises 13 residues. V lost 11 bases and J lost 1, with 12 bases in between. CDR3 protein: CASLGLSGNTIYF. Here the CDR3 DNA reads TGTGCCTCCCTGGGCTTGTCTGGAAACACCATATATTTT.

Only a few counts were recorded for this clone. CDR3 in DNA: TGTGCCTGGAGTTTGGGGGTTTCACCCCTCCACTTT. It is translated as CAWSLGVSPLHF. This chain joins TRBV30 and TRBJ1-6; possible D gene TRBD1, 5 bases. This CDR3 is built from 12 residues. CDR1 is GTSNPN and CDR2 is SVGIG in the germline V gene (reference sequence). Between the trimmed V and J ends, which lost 2 bases and 9 bases, there was a span of 8 bases.

The chain has TRBV29-1 and TRBJ2-6; TRBD1 agrees at 7 bases. The V gene end was trimmed by 7 bases and the J gene end by 0 bases; junction bases not matched to a gene: 6. The CDR3 spans 15 residues. Per the germline V gene, CDR1 is SQVTM and CDR2 is ANQGSEA. The CDR3 nucleotides read TGCAGCGCTGGGGACAGCCCCTCTGGGGCCAACGTCCTGACTTTC. Amino acid sequence: CSAGDSPSGANVLTF.

The chain joins TRBV12-5 to TRBJ1-5; no reliable D call. Germline V gives CDR1 LGHNT, CDR2 FRNRAP. Trimming left V 5 bases short and J 2 bases short, with 10 bases between. The CDR3 runs 14 residues. The CDR3 bases are TGTGCTAGTGGTCCTGACACTCGCAATCAGCCCCAGCATTTT. It yields the protein CASGPDTRNQPQHF.

The J gene is TRBJ1-6, the V gene TRBV15, with 7 bases that match TRBD1. Germline trimming cut 3 bases from V and 10 bases from J; bases unmatched to any gene: 9. Germline V gene data show CDR1 as LNHNV and CDR2 as YYDKDF (reference sequence). The CDR3 consists of 15 residues. In DNA, the CDR3 is TGTGCCACCAGCAGTGGGGGCAGGGGGATCTCACCCCTCCACTTT. This translates into CATSSGGRGISPLHF.

The rearrangement links TRBV10-3 to TRBJ1-6; a weak D match, TRBD1 (5 bases). The CDR3 runs 14 residues. The V end lost 4 bases, the J end lost 8 bases, and 12 bases lay between the germline ends. From germline, CDR1 is ENHRY and CDR2 SYGVKD. The DNA for the CDR3 is TGTGCCATCAGTGTGGAGGGGATGGATTCACCCCTCCACTTT. This encodes CAISVEGMDSPLHF.

There are a few counts of this clone. This chain uses TRBV29-1 with TRBJ1-1; D remains ambiguous. The ends were cut back, 5 bases at V and 4 bases at J, with 11 bases in the middle. In germline, CDR1 is SQVTM, CDR2 ANQGSEA. The CDR3 loop spans 12 amino acids. The CDR3 DNA follows: TGCAGCGTTTTAAGTGCGGGCACTGAAGCTTTCTTT. It yields the protein CSVLSAGTEAFF. The whole variable domain, remainder taken from reference TRBV29-1 and TRBJ1-1, is SAVISQKPSRDICQRGTSLTIQCQVDSQVTMMFWYRQQPGQSLTLIATANQGSEATYESGFVIDKFPISRPNLTFSTLTVSNMSPEDSSIYLCSVLSAGTEAFFGQGTRLTVV.

This clone was counted between two and nine times. The chain combines TRBV5-6 with TRBJ2-7; tentative D call: TRBD1 (7 bases). Per the germline V gene, CDR1 is SGHDT and CDR2 is YYEEEE. The V and J ends lost 4 bases and 7 bases respectively, with 15 bases between them. The CDR3 totals 13 residues. This CDR3 is CASSLLQGREQYF. CDR3 DNA: TGTGCCAGCAGCCTACTACAGGGGAGGGAGCAGTACTTC.

This clone showed up just a few times. The rearrangement links TRBV9 to TRBJ1-6, with D maybe TRBD1 (6 bases). The CDR3 is 15 residues long. The V end was cut by 3 bases, the J end by 9 bases, with 16 bases between. Looked up from germline, CDR1 is SGDLS and CDR2 is YYNGEE. CDR3 sequence: CASSASQGSGSPLHF. The CDR3 nucleotides read TGTGCCAGCAGCGCTTCACAGGGTTCGGGTTCACCCCTCCACTTT.

The chain joins TRBV30 to TRBJ1-3; no definite D call. The CDR3 totals 13 residues. Trimming removed 2 bases at V and 9 bases at J, with 14 bases between. The germline V gene encodes CDR1 GTSNPN and CDR2 SVGIG (reference sequence). The CDR3 is CAWSLSGFSTIYF. Written as DNA, the CDR3 is TGTGCCTGGAGTTTGTCCGGGTTCAGCACCATATATTTT.

This clone came up a few times. The V gene is TRBV28, the J gene TRBJ2-7, with TRBD1 matching over 10 bases. V lost 7 bases, J lost 3 bases, and 9 bases stayed unmatched. Germline CDR1 reads MDHEN; CDR2 reads SYDVKM. The CDR3 has 15 residues. The CDR3 coding sequence is TGTGCCAGCACTACCCCGGGACAGGGGTTCTACGAGCAGTACTTC. Its translation is CASTTPGQGFYEQYF.

Comments on this clone: Compared with germline, one end of the junction differs, possibly owing to a read error. The V call is TRBV7-9, the J call TRBJ2-7; possibly TRBD1 for D (6 bases). The CDR3 has 13 residues. Germline V lookup: CDR1 SEHNR, CDR2 FQNEAQ (reference sequence). The CDR3, as DNA: TGTGCCAGCAGCTTACAGGGGACGACTCTTCAGCACTTC. It yields the protein CASSLQGTTLQHF.

This clone has just a few counts. The genes are TRBV6-1 and TRBJ2-1; maybe TRBD2 (6 bases). The CDR3 loop spans 18 amino acids. Germline V lookup: CDR1 MNHNS, CDR2 SASEGT. Trimming took 3 bases from V and 5 from J, leaving 23 bases between them. The CDR3 region has the DNA TGTGCCAGCAGTGATAAGGTCTTGGCGGGGCCCCCCCACAATGAGCAGTTCTTC. Protein: CASSDKVLAGPPHNEQFF.

This clone has a handful of counts. The gene calls are TRBV4-2 and TRBJ2-4; 9 nucleotides agree with TRBD1. The CDR3 is 15 amino acids. Looked up from germline, CDR1 is LGHNA and CDR2 is YNFKEQ. The V gene end was trimmed by 1 base and the J gene end by 6 bases; junction bases not matched to a gene: 4. The CDR3 DNA follows: TGTGCCAGCAGCCAAGCCCCGACAGGGGGAAACATTCAGTACTTC. Translated: CASSQAPTGGNIQYF.

The sample holds a few counts of this clone. This sequence joins TRBV2 and TRBJ2-5; 11 bases line up with TRBD2. In germline, CDR1 is SNHLY, CDR2 FYNNEI. The trim removed 3 bases at V and 7 bases at J, leaving 10 bases unmatched. The CDR3 spans 16 residues. The CDR3 DNA reads TGTGCCAGCAGTGAGGAGAATAGCGGGGGGGCCGGGACCCAGTACTTC. Its translation: CASSEENSGGAGTQYF.

This clone has only a few counts. The chain employs TRBV11-2 and TRBJ1-2; D possibly corresponds to TRBD1 (5 bases). The CDR3 covers 14 residues. V lost 4 bases, J lost 1 base, and 10 bases lay in between. CDR1 SGHAT and CDR2 FQNNGV come from the germline V gene. CDR3 loop: CASSSGGVNYGYTF. The CDR3 nucleotides are TGTGCCAGCAGCTCGGGAGGGGTTAACTATGGCTACACCTTC. The entire variable domain, with the rest obtained from reference TRBV11-2 and TRBJ1-2, is as follows: EAGVAQSPRYKIIEKRQSVAFWCNPISGHATLYWYQQILGQGPKLLIQFQNNGVVDDSQLPKDRFSAERLKGVDSTLKIQPAKLEDSAVYLCASSSGGVNYGYTFGSGTRLTVV.

This clone was seen a few times. The J gene is TRBJ2-7, the V gene TRBV30; D is uncertain. The V end lost 0 bases, the J end lost 4 bases, and 13 bases lay between the germline ends. CDR3 length: 14 amino acids. Looked up from germline, CDR1 is GTSNPN and CDR2 is SVGIG (reference sequence). The CDR3: CAWSVLGTTYEQYF. The CDR3 nucleotides are TGTGCCTGGAGTGTACTGGGAACTACTTACGAGCAGTACTTC.

The gene calls are TRBV13 and TRBJ1-2; D is uncertain. CDR1 is PRHDT, CDR2 FYEKMQ, per germline (reference sequence). The CDR3 totals 15 residues. V lost 2 bases, J lost 2 bases, and 12 bases lay in between. The CDR3 here is CASSLWADGNYGYTF. Here the CDR3 DNA reads TGTGCCAGCAGCTTATGGGCCGACGGGAACTATGGCTACACCTTC. The full variable domain, in which reference TRBV13 and TRBJ1-2 provide the parts outside the CDR3, is AAGVIQSPRHLIKEKRETATLKCYPIPRHDTVYWYQQGPGQDPQFLISFYEKMQSDKGSIPDRFSAQQFSDYHSELNMSSLELGDSALYFCASSLWADGNYGYTFGSGTRLTVV.

In this sample, this clone turned up a few times. This sequence joins TRBV7-9 and TRBJ1-1, with D possibly being TRBD1 (6 bases). The CDR3 loop spans 14 amino acids. Germline V CDR1 and CDR2: SEHNR, FQNEAQ (reference sequence). The V and J ends lost 0 bases and 3 bases respectively, with 8 bases between them. The chain's CDR3 is CASSLAGTHTEAFF. In DNA form, the CDR3 reads TGTGCCAGCAGCTTAGCCGGGACACACACTGAAGCTTTCTTT.

The CDR3 DNA reads TGTGCCTGGAGTGTACAGGGAGTGGCAGATACGCAGTATTTT. Its protein is CAWSVQGVADTQYF. The rearrangement joins TRBV30 to TRBJ2-3, with D perhaps TRBD1 (6 bases). Per germline, CDR1 GTSNPN and CDR2 SVGIG (reference sequence). CDR3 length: 14 amino acids. V was pared by 0 bases and J by 4 bases, with 11 bases between.